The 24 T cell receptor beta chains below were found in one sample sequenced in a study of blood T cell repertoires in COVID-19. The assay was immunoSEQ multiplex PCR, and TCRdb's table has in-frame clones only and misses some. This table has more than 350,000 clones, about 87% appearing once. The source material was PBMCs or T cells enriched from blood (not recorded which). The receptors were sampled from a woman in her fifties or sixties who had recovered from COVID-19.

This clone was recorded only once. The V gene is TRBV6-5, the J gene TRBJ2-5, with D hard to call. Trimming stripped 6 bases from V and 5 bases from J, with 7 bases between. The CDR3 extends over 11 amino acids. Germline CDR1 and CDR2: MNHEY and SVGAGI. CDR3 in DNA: TGTGCCAGCAGGGTCAGTGAGACCCAGTACTTC. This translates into CASRVSETQYF.

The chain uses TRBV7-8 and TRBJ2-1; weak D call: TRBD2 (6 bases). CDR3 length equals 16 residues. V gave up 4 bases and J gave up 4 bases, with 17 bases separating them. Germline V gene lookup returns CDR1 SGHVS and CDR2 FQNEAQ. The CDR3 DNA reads TGTGCCAGCAGCTCCCCGAGGGCAGGACTATACAATGAGCAGTTCTTC. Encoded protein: CASSSPRAGLYNEQFF. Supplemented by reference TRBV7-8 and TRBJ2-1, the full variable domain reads GAGVSQSPRYKVAKRGQDVALRCDPISGHVSLFWYQQALGQGPEFLTYFQNEAQLDKSGLPSDRFFAERPEGSVSTLKIQRTQQEDSAVYLCASSSPRAGLYNEQFFGPGTRLTVL.

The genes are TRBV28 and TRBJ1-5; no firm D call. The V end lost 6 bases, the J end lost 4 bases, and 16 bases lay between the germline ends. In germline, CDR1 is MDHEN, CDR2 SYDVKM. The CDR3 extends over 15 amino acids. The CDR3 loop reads CASSSPPTGNQPQHF. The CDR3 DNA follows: TGTGCCAGCAGCTCCCCACCGACCGGGAATCAGCCCCAGCATTTT.

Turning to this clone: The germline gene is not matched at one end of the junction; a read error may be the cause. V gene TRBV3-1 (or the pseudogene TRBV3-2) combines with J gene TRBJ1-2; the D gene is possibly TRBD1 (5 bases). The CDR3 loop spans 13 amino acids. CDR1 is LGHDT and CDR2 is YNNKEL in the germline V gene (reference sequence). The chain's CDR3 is CASRQGAEPGYTF. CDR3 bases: TGTGCCAGCAGACAAGGGGCCGAACCTGGCTACACCTTC.

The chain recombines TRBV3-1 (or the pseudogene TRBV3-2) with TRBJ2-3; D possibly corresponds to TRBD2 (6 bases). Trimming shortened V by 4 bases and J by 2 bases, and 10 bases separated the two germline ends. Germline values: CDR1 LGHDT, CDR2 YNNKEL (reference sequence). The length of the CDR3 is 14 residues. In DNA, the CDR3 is TGTGCCAGCAGCCCGGGACTGTTCACAGATACGCAGTATTTT. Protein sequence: CASSPGLFTDTQYF.

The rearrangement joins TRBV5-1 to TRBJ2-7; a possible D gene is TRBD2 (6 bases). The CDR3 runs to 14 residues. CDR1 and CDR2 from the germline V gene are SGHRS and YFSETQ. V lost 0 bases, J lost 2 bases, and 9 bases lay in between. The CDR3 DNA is TGCGCCAGCAGCTTGGTTGGGGGGACCTACGAGCAGTACTTC. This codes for CASSLVGGTYEQYF.

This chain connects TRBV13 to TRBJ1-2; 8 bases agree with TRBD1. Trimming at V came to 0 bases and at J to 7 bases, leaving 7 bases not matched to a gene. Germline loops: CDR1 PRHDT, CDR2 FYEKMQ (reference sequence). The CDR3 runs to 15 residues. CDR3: CASSLGSTGEVGYTF. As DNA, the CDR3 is TGTGCCAGCAGCTTAGGTTCGACAGGGGAGGTTGGCTACACCTTC.

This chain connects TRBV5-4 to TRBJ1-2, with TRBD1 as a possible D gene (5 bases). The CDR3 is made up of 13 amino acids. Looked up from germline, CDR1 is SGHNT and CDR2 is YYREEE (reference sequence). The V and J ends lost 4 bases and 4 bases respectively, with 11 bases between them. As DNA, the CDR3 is TGTGCCAGCAGCCCCGACAGCATCTATGGCTACACCTTC. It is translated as CASSPDSIYGYTF. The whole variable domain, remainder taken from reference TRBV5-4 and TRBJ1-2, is ETGVTQSPTHLIKTRGQQVTLRCSSQSGHNTVSWYQQALGQGPQFIFQYYREEENGRGNFPPRFSGLQFPNYSSELNVNALELDDSALYLCASSPDSIYGYTFGSGTRLTVV.

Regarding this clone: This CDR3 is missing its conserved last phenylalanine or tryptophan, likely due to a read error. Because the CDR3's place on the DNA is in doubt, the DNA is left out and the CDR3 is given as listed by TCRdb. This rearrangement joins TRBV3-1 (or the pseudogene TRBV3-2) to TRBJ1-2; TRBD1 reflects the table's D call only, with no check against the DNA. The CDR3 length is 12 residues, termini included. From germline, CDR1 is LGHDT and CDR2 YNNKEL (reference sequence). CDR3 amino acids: CASSQGQALGAI.

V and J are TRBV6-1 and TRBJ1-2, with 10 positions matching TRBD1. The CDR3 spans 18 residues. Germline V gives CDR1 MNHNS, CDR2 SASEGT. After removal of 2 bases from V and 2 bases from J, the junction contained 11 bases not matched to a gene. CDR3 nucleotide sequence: TGTGCCAGCAGTGAACAACAGACAGGGGGCAAGGAAAACTATGGCTACACCTTC. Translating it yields CASSEQQTGGKENYGYTF.

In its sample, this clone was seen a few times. As DNA, the CDR3 is TGTGCCAGCAGCATGCCCGCAGGGGGATCATGGGGTGGGGCCAACGTCCTGACTTTC. It translates to CASSMPAGGSWGGANVLTF. The V and J genes are TRBV7-8 and TRBJ2-6; 7 bases are a match to TRBD1. The CDR3 spans 19 residues. Germline CDR1 and CDR2: SGHVS and FQNEAQ. Unmatched junction bases numbered 16, after V lost 5 bases and J lost 3 bases.

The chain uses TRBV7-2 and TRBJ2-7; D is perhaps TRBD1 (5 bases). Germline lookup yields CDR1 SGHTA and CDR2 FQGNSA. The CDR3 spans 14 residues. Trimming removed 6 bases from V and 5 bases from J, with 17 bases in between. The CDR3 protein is CASRIPDSPDEQYF. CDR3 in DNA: TGTGCCAGCAGGATACCAGACAGTCCCGACGAGCAGTACTTC.

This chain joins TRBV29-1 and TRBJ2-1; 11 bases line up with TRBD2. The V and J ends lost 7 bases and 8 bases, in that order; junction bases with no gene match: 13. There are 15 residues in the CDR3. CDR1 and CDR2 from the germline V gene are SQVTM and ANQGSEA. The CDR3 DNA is TGCAGCGGTAAACCTAGCGGGGGGTTCGTTGATGAGCAGTTCTTC. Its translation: CSGKPSGGFVDEQFF.

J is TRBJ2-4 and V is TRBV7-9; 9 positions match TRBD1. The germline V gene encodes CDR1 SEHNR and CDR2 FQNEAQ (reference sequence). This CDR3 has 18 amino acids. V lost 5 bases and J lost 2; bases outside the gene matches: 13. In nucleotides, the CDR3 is TGTGCCAGCAGCGTGGTTTTCCGGGACAGGGAAACCAAAAACATTCAGTACTTC. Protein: CASSVVFRDRETKNIQYF.

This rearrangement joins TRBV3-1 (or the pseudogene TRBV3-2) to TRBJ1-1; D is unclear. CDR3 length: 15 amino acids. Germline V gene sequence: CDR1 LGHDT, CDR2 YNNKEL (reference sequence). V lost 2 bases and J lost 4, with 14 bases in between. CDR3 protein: CASSQRRGISTEAFF. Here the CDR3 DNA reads TGTGCCAGCAGCCAAAGGAGAGGGATTAGCACTGAAGCTTTCTTT.

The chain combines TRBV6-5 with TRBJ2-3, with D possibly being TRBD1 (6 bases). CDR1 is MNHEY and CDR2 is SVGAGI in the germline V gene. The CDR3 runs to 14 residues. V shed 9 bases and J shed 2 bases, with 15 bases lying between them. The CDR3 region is CASSWGLNTDTQYF. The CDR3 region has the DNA TGTGCCAGTTCCTGGGGGCTAAACACAGATACGCAGTATTTT.

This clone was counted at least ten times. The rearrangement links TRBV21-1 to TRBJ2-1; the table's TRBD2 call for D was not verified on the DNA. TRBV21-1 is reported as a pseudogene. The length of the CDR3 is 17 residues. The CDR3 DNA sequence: TGTGCCAGCAGGCGGCTAGCGGGGGGGCCGTACTACAATGAGCAGTTCTTC. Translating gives CASRRLAGGPYYNEQFF.

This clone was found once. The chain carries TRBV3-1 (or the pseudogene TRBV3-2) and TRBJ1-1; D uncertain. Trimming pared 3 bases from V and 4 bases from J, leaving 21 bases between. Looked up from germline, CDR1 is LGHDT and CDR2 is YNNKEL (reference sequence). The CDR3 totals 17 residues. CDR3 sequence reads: CASSHPSRTPKGTEAFF. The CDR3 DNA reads TGTGCCAGCAGCCATCCCAGTAGGACTCCTAAGGGCACTGAAGCTTTCTTT.

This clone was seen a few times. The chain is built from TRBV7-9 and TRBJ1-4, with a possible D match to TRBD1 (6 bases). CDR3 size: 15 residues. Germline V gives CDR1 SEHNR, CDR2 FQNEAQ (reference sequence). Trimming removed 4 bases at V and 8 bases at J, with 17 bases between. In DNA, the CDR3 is TGTGCCAGCAGCTCTAAAACAGGGAGTTTCGAAAAACTGTTTTTT. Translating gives CASSSKTGSFEKLFF.

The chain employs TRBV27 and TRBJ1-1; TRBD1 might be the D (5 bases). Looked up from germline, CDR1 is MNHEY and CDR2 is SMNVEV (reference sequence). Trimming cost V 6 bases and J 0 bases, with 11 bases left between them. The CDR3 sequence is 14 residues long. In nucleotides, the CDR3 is TGTGCCAGCAGGGGGGGACTGCTGAACACTGAAGCTTTCTTT. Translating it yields CASRGGLLNTEAFF.

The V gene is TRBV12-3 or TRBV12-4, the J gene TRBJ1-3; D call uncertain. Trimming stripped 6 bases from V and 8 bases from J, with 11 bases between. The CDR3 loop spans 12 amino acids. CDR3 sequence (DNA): TGTGCCAGCAGGGGAGCCGGCGACACCATATATTTT. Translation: CASRGAGDTIYF.

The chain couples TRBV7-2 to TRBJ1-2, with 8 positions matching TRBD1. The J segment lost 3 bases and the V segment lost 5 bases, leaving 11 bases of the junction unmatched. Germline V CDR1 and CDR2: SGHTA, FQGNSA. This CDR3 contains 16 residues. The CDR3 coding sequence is TGTGCCAGCAGCCCAACAATGTCAGGGGGCGACTATGGCTACACCTTC. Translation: CASSPTMSGGDYGYTF. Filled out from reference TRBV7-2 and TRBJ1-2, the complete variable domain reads GAGVSQSPSNKVTEKGKDVELRCDPISGHTALYWYRQSLGQGLEFLIYFQGNSAPDKSGLPSDRFSAERTGGSVSTLTIQRTQQEDSAVYLCASSPTMSGGDYGYTFGSGTRLTVV.

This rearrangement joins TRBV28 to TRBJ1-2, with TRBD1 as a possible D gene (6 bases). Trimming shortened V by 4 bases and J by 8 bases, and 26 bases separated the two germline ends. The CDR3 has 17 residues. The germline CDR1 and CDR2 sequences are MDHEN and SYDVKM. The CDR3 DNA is TGTGCCAGCAGTTCCCTCCGACAGGCTGGGGGAGAGTGGGGCTACACCTTC. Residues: CASSSLRQAGGEWGYTF.

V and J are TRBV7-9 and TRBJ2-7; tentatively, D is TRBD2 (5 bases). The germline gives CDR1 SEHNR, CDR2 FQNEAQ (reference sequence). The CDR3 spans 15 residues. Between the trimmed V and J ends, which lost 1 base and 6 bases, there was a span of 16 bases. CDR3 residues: CASSLGSGSEAEQYF. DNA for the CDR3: TGTGCCAGCAGCTTAGGATCGGGGTCTGAAGCCGAGCAGTACTTC.